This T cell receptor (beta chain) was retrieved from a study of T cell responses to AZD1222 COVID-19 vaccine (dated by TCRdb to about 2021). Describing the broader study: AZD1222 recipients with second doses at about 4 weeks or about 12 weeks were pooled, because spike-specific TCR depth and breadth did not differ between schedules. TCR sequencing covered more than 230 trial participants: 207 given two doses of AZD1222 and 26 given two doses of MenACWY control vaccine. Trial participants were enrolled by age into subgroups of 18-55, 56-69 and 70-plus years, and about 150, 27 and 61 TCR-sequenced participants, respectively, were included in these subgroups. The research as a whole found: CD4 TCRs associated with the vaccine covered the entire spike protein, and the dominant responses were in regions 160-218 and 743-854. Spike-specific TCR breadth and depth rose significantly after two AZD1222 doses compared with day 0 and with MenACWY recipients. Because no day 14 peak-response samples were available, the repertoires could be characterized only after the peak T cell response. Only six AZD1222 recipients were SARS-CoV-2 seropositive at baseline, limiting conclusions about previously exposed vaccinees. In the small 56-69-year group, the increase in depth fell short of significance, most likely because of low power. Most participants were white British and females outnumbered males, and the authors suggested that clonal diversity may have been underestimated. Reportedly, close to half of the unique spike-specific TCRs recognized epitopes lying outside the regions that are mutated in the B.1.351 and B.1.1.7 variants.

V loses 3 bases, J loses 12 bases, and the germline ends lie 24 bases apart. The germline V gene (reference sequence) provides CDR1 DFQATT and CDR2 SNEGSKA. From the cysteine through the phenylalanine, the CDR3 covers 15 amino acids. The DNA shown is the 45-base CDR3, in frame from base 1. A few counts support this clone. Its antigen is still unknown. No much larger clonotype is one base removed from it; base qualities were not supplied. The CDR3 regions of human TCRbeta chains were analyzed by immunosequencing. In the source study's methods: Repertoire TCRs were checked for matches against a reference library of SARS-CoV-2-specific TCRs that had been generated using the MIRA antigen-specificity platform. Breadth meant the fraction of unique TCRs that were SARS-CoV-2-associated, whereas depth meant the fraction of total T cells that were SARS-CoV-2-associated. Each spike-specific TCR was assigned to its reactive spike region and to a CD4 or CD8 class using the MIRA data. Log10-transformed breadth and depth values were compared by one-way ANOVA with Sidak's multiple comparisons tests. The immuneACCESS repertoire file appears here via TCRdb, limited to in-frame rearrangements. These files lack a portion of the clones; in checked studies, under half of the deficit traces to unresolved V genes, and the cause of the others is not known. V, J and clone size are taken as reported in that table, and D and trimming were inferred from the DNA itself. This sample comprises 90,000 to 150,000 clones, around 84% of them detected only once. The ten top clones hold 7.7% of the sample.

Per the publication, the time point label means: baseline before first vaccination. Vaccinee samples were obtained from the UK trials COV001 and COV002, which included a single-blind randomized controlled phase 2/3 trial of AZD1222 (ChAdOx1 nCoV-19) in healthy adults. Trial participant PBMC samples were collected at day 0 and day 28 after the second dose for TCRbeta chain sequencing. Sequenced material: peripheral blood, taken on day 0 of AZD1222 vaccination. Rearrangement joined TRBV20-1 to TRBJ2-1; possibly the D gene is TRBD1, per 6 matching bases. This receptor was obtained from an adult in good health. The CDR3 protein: CSASAFEGTTEGQFF. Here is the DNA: TGCAGTGCTAGTGCTTTTGAGGGGACAACCGAGGGGCAGTTCTTC.